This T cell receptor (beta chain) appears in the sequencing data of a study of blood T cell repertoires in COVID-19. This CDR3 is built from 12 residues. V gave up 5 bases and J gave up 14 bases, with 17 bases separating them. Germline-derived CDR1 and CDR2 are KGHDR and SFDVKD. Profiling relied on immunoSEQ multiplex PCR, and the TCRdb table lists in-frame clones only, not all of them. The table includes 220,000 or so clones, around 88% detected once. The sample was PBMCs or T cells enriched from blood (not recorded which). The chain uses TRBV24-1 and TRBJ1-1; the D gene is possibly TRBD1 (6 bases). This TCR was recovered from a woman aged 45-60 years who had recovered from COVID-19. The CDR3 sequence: CATSALGGALFF. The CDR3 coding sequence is TGTGCCACCAGTGCCCTCGGGGGGGCTCTCTTCTTT.